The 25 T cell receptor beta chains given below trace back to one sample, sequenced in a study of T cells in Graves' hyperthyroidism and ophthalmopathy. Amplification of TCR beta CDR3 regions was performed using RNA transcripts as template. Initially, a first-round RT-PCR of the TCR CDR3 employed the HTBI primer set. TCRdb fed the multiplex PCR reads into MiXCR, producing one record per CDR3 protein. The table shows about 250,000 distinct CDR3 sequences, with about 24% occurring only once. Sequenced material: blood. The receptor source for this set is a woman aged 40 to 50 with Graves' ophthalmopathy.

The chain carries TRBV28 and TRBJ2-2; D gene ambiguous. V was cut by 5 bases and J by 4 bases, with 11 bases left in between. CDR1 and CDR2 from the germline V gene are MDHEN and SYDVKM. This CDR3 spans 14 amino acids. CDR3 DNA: TGTGCCAGCAGTGGGCCAGAACTCACCGGGGAGCTGTTTTTT. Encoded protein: CASSGPELTGELFF.

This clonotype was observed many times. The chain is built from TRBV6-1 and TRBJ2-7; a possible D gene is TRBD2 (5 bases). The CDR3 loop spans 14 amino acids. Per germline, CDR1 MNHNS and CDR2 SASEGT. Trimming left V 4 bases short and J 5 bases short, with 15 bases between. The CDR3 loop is CASSATGGTHEQYF. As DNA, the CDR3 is TGTGCCAGCAGTGCCACCGGAGGCACCCACGAGCAGTACTTC.

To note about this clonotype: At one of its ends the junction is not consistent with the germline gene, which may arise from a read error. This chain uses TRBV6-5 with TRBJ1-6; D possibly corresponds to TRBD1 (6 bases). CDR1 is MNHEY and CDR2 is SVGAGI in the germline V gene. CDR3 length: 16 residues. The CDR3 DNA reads TGTGCCAGCAGTTACCACAGGGTCTCCTATAATTCACCCCTCCTCTTT. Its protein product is CASSYHRVSYNSPLLF.

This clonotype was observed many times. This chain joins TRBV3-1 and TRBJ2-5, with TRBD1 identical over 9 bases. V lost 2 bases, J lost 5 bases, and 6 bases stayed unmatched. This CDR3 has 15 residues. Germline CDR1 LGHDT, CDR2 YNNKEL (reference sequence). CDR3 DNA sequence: TGTGCCAGCAGCCAAAGGGACAGGGTTAGGGAGACCCAGTACTTC. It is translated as CASSQRDRVRETQYF.

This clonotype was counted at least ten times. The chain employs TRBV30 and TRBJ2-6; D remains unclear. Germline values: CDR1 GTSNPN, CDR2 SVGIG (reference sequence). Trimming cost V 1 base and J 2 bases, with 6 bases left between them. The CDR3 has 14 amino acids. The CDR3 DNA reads TGTGCCTGGAGTGGCCTCCCTGGGGCCAACGTCCTGACTTTC. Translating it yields CAWSGLPGANVLTF.

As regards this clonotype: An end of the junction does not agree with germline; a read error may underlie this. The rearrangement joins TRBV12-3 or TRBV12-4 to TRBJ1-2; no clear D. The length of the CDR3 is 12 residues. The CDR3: CASIPGGYGYIF. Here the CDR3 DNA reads TGTGCCAGCATCCCCGGAGGCTATGGCTACATCTTC.

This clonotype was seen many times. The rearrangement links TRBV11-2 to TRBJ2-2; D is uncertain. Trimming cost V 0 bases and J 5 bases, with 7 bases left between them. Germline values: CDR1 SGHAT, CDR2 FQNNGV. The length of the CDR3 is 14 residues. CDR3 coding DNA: TGTGCCAGCAGCTTAGATCGAGTTACCGGGGAGCTGTTTTTT. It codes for CASSLDRVTGELFF.

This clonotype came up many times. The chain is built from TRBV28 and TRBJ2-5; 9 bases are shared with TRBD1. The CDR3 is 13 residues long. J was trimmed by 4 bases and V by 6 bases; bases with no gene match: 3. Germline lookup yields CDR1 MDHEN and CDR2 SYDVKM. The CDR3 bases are TGTGCCAGCAGGGGGACAGGGAGAGAGACCCAGTACTTC. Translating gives CASRGTGRETQYF.

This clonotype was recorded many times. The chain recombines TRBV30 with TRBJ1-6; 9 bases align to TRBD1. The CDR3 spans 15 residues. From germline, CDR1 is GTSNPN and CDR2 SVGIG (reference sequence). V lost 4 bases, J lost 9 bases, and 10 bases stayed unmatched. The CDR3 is CAWMEVGTGSSPLHF. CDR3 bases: TGTGCCTGGATGGAAGTCGGGACAGGGTCTTCACCCCTCCACTTT.

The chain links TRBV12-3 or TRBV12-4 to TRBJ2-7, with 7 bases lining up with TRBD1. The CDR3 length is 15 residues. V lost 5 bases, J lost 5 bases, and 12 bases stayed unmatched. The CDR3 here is CASSRWYEGTDEQYF. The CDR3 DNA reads TGTGCCAGCAGTCGGTGGTACGAAGGGACAGACGAGCAGTACTTC.

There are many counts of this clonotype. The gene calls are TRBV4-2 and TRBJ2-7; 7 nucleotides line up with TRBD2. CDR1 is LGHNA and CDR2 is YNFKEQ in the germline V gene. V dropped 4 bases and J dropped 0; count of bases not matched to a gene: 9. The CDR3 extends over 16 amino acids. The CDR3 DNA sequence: TGTGCCAGCAGCCCAATAGCGGGCTCTAGCTCCTACGAGCAGTACTTC. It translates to CASSPIAGSSSYEQYF.

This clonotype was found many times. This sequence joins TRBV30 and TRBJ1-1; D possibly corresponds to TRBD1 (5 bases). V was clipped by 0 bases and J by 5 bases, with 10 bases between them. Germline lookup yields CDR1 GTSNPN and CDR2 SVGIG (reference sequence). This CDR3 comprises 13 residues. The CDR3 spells CAWSVQGNTEAFF. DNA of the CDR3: TGTGCCTGGAGTGTCCAGGGAAATACTGAAGCTTTCTTT.

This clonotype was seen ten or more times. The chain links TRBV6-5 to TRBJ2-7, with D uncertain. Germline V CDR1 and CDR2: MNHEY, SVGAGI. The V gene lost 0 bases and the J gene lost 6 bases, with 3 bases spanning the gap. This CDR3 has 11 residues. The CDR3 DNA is TGTGCCAGCAGTTACTCTGGCGAGCAGTACTTC. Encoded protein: CASSYSGEQYF.

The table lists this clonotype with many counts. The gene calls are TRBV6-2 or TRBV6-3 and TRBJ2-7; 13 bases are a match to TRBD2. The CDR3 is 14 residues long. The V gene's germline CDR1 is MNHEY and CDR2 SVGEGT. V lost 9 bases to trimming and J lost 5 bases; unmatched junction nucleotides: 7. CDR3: CASSTGTSGDEQYF. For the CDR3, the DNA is TGTGCCAGTTCCACTGGGACTAGCGGGGACGAGCAGTACTTC.

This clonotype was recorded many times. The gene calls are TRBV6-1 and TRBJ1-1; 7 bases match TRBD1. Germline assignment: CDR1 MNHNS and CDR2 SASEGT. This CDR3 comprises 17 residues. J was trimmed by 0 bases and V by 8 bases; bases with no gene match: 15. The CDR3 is CASSPGTVFIMNTEAFF. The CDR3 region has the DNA TGTGCCAGCTCCCCCGGGACAGTATTTATCATGAACACTGAAGCTTTCTTT.

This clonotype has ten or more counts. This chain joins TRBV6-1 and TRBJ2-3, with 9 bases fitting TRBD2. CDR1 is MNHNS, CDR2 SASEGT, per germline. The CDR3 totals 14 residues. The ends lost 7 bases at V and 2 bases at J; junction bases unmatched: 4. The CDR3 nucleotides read TGTGCCAGCAAAATAGCGGGAGACACAGATACGCAGTATTTT. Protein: CASKIAGDTDTQYF.

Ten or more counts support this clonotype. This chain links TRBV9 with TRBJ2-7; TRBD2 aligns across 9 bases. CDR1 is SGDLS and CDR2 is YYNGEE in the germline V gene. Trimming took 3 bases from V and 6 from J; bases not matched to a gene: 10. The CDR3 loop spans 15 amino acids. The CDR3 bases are TGTGCCAGCAGCGCCGGGACTAGCTTTTGGGGCGAGCAGTACTTC. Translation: CASSAGTSFWGEQYF. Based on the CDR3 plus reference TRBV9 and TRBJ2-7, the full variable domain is DSGVTQTPKHLITATGQRVTLRCSPRSGDLSVYWYQQSLDQGLQFLIQYYNGEERAKGNILERFSAQQFPDLHSELNLSSLELGDSALYFCASSAGTSFWGEQYFGPGTRLTVT.

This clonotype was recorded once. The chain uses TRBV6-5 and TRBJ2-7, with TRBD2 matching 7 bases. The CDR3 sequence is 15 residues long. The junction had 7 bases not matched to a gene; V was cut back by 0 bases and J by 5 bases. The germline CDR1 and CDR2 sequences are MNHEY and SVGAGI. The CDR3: CASSYSVGREDEQYF. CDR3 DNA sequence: TGTGCCAGCAGTTACTCGGTTGGGAGGGAGGACGAGCAGTACTTC.

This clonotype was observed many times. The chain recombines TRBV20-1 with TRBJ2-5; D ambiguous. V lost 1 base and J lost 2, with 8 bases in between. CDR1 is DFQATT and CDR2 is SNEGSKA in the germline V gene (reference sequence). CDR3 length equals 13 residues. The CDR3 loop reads CSARAGYQETQYF. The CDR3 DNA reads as TGCAGTGCTAGAGCGGGCTATCAAGAGACCCAGTACTTC.

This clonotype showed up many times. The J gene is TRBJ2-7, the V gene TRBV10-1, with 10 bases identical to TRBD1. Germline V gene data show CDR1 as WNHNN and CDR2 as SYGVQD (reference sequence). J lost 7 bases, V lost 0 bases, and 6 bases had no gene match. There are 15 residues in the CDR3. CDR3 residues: CASSESPGQGKEQYF. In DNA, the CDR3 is TGCGCCAGCAGTGAGTCGCCGGGACAGGGGAAGGAGCAGTACTTC.

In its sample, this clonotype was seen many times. The CDR3 here is CASRAGGGSSSYEQYF. The CDR3 nucleotides are TGTGCCAGCAGGGCAGGAGGTGGGTCGAGCTCCTACGAGCAGTACTTC. The genes are TRBV6-5 and TRBJ2-7; D might be TRBD2 (5 bases). The CDR3 runs 16 residues. Germline CDR1 is MNHEY and CDR2 is SVGAGI. Trimming pared 6 bases from V and 0 bases from J, leaving 18 bases between.

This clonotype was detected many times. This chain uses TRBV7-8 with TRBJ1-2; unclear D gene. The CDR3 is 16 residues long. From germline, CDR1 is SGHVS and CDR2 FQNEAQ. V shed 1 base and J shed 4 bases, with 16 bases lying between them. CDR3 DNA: TGTGCCAGCAGCTTAGTTTGGGCTGGACGGCCCTATGGCTACACCTTC. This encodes CASSLVWAGRPYGYTF.

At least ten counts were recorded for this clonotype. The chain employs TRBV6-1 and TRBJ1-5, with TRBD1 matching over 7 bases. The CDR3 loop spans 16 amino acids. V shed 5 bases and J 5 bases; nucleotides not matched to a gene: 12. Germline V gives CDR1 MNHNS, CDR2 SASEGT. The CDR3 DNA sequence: TGTGCCAGCAGTAGAAGTCCAGGGGGAGTTGATCAGCCCCAGCATTTT. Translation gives CASSRSPGGVDQPQHF.

This chain's CDR3 is CASSEMGGTGVVEQYF. CDR3 coding DNA: TGTGCCAGCAGTGAAATGGGGGGGACAGGGGTCGTTGAGCAGTACTTC. The rearrangement joins TRBV2 to TRBJ2-7; 10 bases fit TRBD1. The CDR3 covers 16 residues. Trimming cost V 2 bases and J 7 bases; bases outside gene matches: 11. The germline CDR1 and CDR2 sequences are SNHLY and FYNNEI.

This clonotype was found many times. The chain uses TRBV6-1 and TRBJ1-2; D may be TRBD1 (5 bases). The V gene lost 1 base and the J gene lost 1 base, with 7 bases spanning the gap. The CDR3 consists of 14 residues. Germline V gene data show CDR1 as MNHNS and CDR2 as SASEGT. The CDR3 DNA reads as TGTGCCAGCAGTGAAGGGGGGAGTAACTATGGCTACACCTTC. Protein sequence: CASSEGGSNYGYTF.